Presented here are 4 T cell receptor beta chains from one specimen sequenced in a study of cytomegalovirus exposure and HLA in healthy donors. The PCR contained 60 Vbeta and 13 Jbeta primers. TCRdb keeps only in-frame clones here, not all; method: immunoSEQ multiplex PCR. The data hold roughly 180,000 clones, with almost 80% observed a single time. Sequencing was done on a sample of PBMCs. The source of these receptors is a man in his fifties or sixties in good health and CMV-seropositive.

The chain joins TRBV6-5 to TRBJ2-1, with TRBD1 as a possible D gene (5 bases). Trimming stripped 2 bases from V and 2 bases from J, with 10 bases between. From germline, CDR1 is MNHEY and CDR2 SVGAGI. There are 15 residues in the CDR3. CDR3 sequence (DNA): TGTGCCAGCAGTTACGAAAGGGGCGCCTACAATGAGCAGTTCTTC. It encodes CASSYERGAYNEQFF.

This sequence joins TRBV13 and TRBJ2-1, with 9 bases aligning to TRBD1. J gave up 8 bases and V 5 bases, and 7 bases lay outside the gene matches. The CDR3 has 14 residues. Per the germline V gene, CDR1 is PRHDT and CDR2 is FYEKMQ (reference sequence). CDR3 coding DNA: TGTGCCAGCAGCGGGACAGGGCCTAGGGATGAGCAGTTCTTC. It yields the protein CASSGTGPRDEQFF.

J is TRBJ1-5 and V is TRBV10-3; 8 nucleotides match TRBD1. Germline V gene data show CDR1 as ENHRY and CDR2 as SYGVKD. This CDR3 has 15 amino acids. After removal of 0 bases from V and 2 bases from J, the junction contained 0 bases not matched to a gene. The CDR3 DNA reads TGTGCCATCAGTGAGTCGGACAGGGGCAATCAGCCCCAGCATTTT. The encoded protein is CAISESDRGNQPQHF.

CDR3 sequence (DNA): TGCGCCAGCAGCCCCTTGGCAGGGGCAAAGGAGGAGACCCAGTACTTC. Residues: CASSPLAGAKEETQYF. The chain links TRBV5-1 to TRBJ2-5; possibly TRBD1 for D (6 bases). The germline V gene encodes CDR1 SGHRS and CDR2 YFSETQ. The CDR3 loop spans 16 amino acids. V lost 4 bases to trimming and J lost 5 bases, with 21 bases between them.